The 13 T cell receptor beta chains below were found in one sample sequenced in a study of radiotherapy plus CTLA-4 blockade in lung cancer. TCRdb's table, derived via immunoSEQ multiplex PCR, lists solely in-frame clones and lacks some. The sample shows fewer than 85,000 clones, around 84% of them seen only once. This specimen was peripheral blood, taken from a patient treated with radiotherapy plus ipilimumab. The receptors shown here come from a human donor with non-small cell lung cancer who had stable disease on radiotherapy plus ipilimumab.

The chain recombines TRBV7-6 with TRBJ1-1; TRBD1 matches at 7 bases. CDR3 length equals 15 residues. With V trimmed by 5 bases and J by 6 bases, 12 bases remained unmatched. Germline V lookup: CDR1 SGHVS, CDR2 FNYEAQ. The CDR3 coding sequence is TGTGCCAGCAGCCCAAGGGCAGGGGGAATCTCTGAAGCTTTCTTT. It specifies CASSPRAGGISEAFF.

The chain joins TRBV2 to TRBJ2-1, with D uncertain. Deletions cut 0 bases from V and 8 bases from J, with 17 bases between. The V gene's germline CDR1 is SNHLY and CDR2 FYNNEI. The CDR3 loop spans 16 amino acids. The CDR3 protein is CASSEARVSGFDEQFF. CDR3 sequence (DNA): TGTGCCAGCAGTGAAGCGAGAGTGTCGGGTTTCGATGAGCAGTTCTTC.

This chain joins TRBV5-1 and TRBJ1-4, with D tentatively TRBD1 (6 bases). Germline-derived CDR1 and CDR2 are SGHRS and YFSETQ. The V gene lost 2 bases and the J gene lost 0 bases, with 11 bases spanning the gap. The CDR3 totals 16 residues. The CDR3, as DNA: TGCGCCAGCAGCTTTGACAGGAGTGCAACTAATGAAAAACTGTTTTTT. This encodes CASSFDRSATNEKLFF.

V gene TRBV5-1 combines with J gene TRBJ2-5; possible D gene TRBD2, 5 bases. This CDR3 has 15 residues. V gave up 4 bases and J gave up 0 bases, with 13 bases separating them. The germline V gene encodes CDR1 SGHRS and CDR2 YFSETQ. The CDR3 here is CASSLEGMDQETQYF. The CDR3 DNA reads TGCGCCAGCAGCCTTGAGGGAATGGACCAAGAGACCCAGTACTTC.

This clone has only one observation. V usage is TRBV7-6 and J usage is TRBJ2-4; TRBD1 aligns across 8 bases. CDR1 and CDR2 (germline): SGHVS, FNYEAQ. The CDR3 length is 17 residues. Losses at the gene ends were 5 bases for V and 3 bases for J; bases not matched to a gene: 12. Here the CDR3 DNA reads TGTGCCAGCAGCCCTCTGAGCAGGGGGCTTGGCAAAAACATTCAGTACTTC. Translating gives CASSPLSRGLGKNIQYF.

J is TRBJ1-1 and V is TRBV10-3; D is possibly TRBD1 (6 bases). The V gene lost 8 bases and the J gene lost 4 bases, with 14 bases spanning the gap. CDR1 ENHRY and CDR2 SYGVKD come from the germline V gene. The CDR3 length is 13 residues. The CDR3 region has the DNA TGTGCCATCGCAACAGGGATGGGCACTGAAGCTTTCTTT. It specifies CAIATGMGTEAFF.

The chain recombines TRBV7-2 with TRBJ2-5; D possibly corresponds to TRBD1 (6 bases). In germline, CDR1 is SGHTA, CDR2 FQGNSA. The CDR3 length is 17 residues. Trimming pared 1 base from V and 4 bases from J, leaving 19 bases between. The CDR3 sequence is CASSLGLLTGNRETQYF. The CDR3 region has the DNA TGTGCCAGCAGCTTAGGTCTTCTTACAGGGAACAGAGAGACCCAGTACTTC.

This clone was seen a handful of times. The chain uses TRBV7-9 and TRBJ2-7; no clear D gene. V lost 4 bases and J 5 bases, leaving 15 bases between the germline ends. The CDR3 is 14 residues long. The germline V gene encodes CDR1 SEHNR and CDR2 FQNEAQ (reference sequence). The CDR3 loop is CASSSLVPSDEQYF. The DNA of the CDR3 is TGTGCCAGCAGCTCCCTCGTACCTAGTGACGAGCAGTACTTC.

The V call is TRBV5-1, the J call TRBJ1-6, with TRBD1 as a possible D gene (6 bases). Trimming cost V 1 base and J 6 bases, with 11 bases left between them. CDR1 is SGHRS, CDR2 YFSETQ, per germline. The CDR3 is 15 residues long. The CDR3 loop reads CASSLSGQRNSPLHF. As DNA, the CDR3 is TGCGCCAGCAGCTTGAGCGGACAGCGTAATTCACCCCTCCACTTT.

The V gene is TRBV2, the J gene TRBJ2-7, with 10 bases lining up with TRBD1. The V gene end was trimmed by 7 bases and the J gene end by 2 bases; junction bases not matched to a gene: 5. The CDR3 covers 14 residues. Per the germline V gene, CDR1 is SNHLY and CDR2 is FYNNEI. Here the CDR3 DNA reads TGTGCCAGCAAAACCGGGACAGGGGCCTACGAGCAGTACTTC. Encoded protein: CASKTGTGAYEQYF.

J is TRBJ2-5 and V is TRBV7-2; 14 bases are shared with TRBD2. V dropped 5 bases and J dropped 7; count of bases not matched to a gene: 9. The CDR3 totals 16 residues. The germline V gene has CDR1 SGHTA and CDR2 FQGNSA. CDR3: CASSSGLAGGSGTQYF. For the CDR3, the DNA is TGTGCCAGCAGCAGCGGACTAGCGGGGGGATCAGGGACCCAGTACTTC. Full variable domain (missing parts from reference TRBV7-2 and TRBJ2-5): GAGVSQSPSNKVTEKGKDVELRCDPISGHTALYWYRQSLGQGLEFLIYFQGNSAPDKSGLPSDRFSAERTGGSVSTLTIQRTQQEDSAVYLCASSSGLAGGSGTQYFGPGTRLLVL.

The chain has TRBV6-5 and TRBJ2-7; D gene uncertain. V was clipped by 5 bases and J by 3 bases, with 14 bases between them. The CDR3 length is 14 residues. CDR1 and CDR2 (germline): MNHEY, SVGAGI. The CDR3 DNA sequence: TGTGCCAGCAGTCGTCTCGGACCGTTCTACGAGCAGTACTTC. Amino acid sequence: CASSRLGPFYEQYF.

The rearrangement links TRBV19 to TRBJ1-5; D is ambiguous. CDR1 and CDR2 from the germline V gene are LNHDA and SQIVND (reference sequence). The CDR3 is 13 amino acids. V shed 4 bases and J shed 4 bases, with 8 bases lying between them. CDR3 sequence reads: CASSTQVNQPQHF. The CDR3 DNA reads TGTGCCAGTAGTACGCAGGTGAATCAGCCCCAGCATTTT.